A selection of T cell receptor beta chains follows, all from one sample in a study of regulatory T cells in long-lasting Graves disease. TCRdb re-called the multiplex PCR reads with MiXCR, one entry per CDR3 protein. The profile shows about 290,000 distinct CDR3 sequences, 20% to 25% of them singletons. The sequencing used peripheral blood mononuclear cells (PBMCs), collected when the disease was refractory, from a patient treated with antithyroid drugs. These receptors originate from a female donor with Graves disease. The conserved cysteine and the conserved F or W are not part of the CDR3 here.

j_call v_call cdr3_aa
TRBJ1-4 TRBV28 ASSLRLRNEKLF
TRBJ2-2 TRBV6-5 ASSYGRTGELF
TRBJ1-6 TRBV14 ASSRSGTENSPLH
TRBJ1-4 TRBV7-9 ASSTDRNGNEKLF
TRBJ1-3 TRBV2 ASSPRTVAGNTIY
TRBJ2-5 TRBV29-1 SVERAGEKETQY
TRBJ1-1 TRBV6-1 ASSPQDGLEAF
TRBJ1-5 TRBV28 ASSGRNSNQPQH
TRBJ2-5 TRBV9 ASSQDPAGSWETQY
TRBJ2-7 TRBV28 ASSFEGRGLISYEQY
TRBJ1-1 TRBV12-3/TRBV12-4 ASSTRGLNTEAF
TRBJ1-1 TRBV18 ASSLQGAGDTEAF
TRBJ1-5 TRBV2 ASSEASWVDYSNQPQH
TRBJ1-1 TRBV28 ASSLGLGQEWTEAF